The T cell receptor (beta chain) under discussion was sequenced for a study of T cell clonotyping in hematopoietic cell transplantation. Study context: Cytoreduction preceded collection of pretransplant recipient samples. General study points: After transplant, recipient diversity fell while pathologically expanded clonotypes grew through day 180. Graft donor and pretransplant recipient Inverse Simpson Index values predicted broader posttransplant TCR diversity. At the given depth, recipient repertoires were over 95% de novo clonotypes.

TCRdb's table, derived via immunoSEQ multiplex PCR, lists solely in-frame clones and lacks some. The sample records some 9,400 clones, about 90% being singletons. Time point denoted: recipient sample about 28 days before transplant, after cytoreduction. V was trimmed by 0 bases and J by 3 bases, leaving 7 bases between them. Germline values: CDR1 SGDLS, CDR2 YYNGEE. This CDR3 comprises 15 residues. As concerns this clone: Its antigen is as yet unknown.

This chain joins TRBV9 and TRBJ2-6, with D perhaps TRBD2 (5 bases). This sample comprised peripheral blood mononuclear cells, obtained before stem cell transplant. This sequence originates from a woman aged 60-75 years with acute myeloid leukemia. Some clones in this sample may be carry-over from other donors' samples. The CDR3, as DNA: TGTGCCAGCAGCGTAGGAGGGATTGGGGCCAACGTCCTGACTTTC. Protein sequence: CASSVGGIGANVLTF.